The 24 T cell receptor beta chains reported below all come from one sample, sequenced in a study of PD-L1 blockade in urothelial cancer. Sequencing was performed with immunoSEQ multiplex PCR; in TCRdb, only in-frame clones are kept and a portion is missing. The sample lists approximately 110,000 clones, approximately 86% occurring once. The source material was PBMCs, sampled around atezolizumab (anti-PD-L1) treatment. These receptors originate from a man aged 45-65 years with urothelial cancer.

This clone turned up a few times. V usage is TRBV7-8 and J usage is TRBJ2-7; D remains ambiguous. Germline V gene data show CDR1 as SGHVS and CDR2 as FQNEAQ. The CDR3 is 13 residues long. The V end was cut by 4 bases, the J end by 5 bases, with 12 bases between. This chain's CDR3 is CASSSPRSDEQYF. The CDR3 nucleotides are TGTGCCAGCAGCTCCCCCCGTTCGGACGAGCAGTACTTC.

This clone came up a few times. The genes are TRBV28 and TRBJ2-7, with 10 positions matching TRBD1. Germline trimming cut 4 bases from V and 4 bases from J; bases unmatched to any gene: 7. CDR3 length equals 15 residues. Germline V gene data show CDR1 as MDHEN and CDR2 as SYDVKM. The CDR3 bases are TGTGCCAGCAGTTCCGCCGGGACAGGGGCTTACGAGCAGTACTTC. It yields the protein CASSSAGTGAYEQYF.

The V call is TRBV6-6, the J call TRBJ2-7; weak D call: TRBD2 (5 bases). CDR1 is MNHNY and CDR2 is SVGAGI in the germline V gene (reference sequence). The V gene lost 5 bases and the J gene lost 1 base, with 12 bases spanning the gap. This CDR3 is 14 amino acids long. The CDR3 here is CASSPKGGSYEQYF. The CDR3 nucleotides read TGTGCCAGCAGTCCCAAAGGCGGGTCCTACGAGCAGTACTTC.

V is TRBV13 and J is TRBJ2-1; 8 bases line up with TRBD1. Germline CDR1 and CDR2: PRHDT and FYEKMQ (reference sequence). Trimming cost V 4 bases and J 9 bases; bases outside gene matches: 17. The CDR3 is made up of 17 amino acids. CDR3 protein: CASSSYLKGQVDGEQFF. The CDR3 coding sequence is TGTGCCAGCAGCTCGTACTTAAAGGGACAGGTAGACGGTGAGCAGTTCTTC.

The chain combines TRBV28 with TRBJ2-7, with D possibly TRBD2 on 6 matching bases. This CDR3 is 14 amino acids long. Between the trimmed V and J ends, which lost 1 base and 4 bases, there was a span of 11 bases. In germline, CDR1 is MDHEN, CDR2 SYDVKM. The CDR3 coding sequence is TGTGCCAGCAGTTTATCTGGGGGAGGTTACGAGCAGTACTTC. It codes for CASSLSGGGYEQYF.

This clone was picked up one time. The chain carries TRBV15 and TRBJ1-1; maybe TRBD1 (5 bases). Germline V gene data show CDR1 as LNHNV and CDR2 as YYDKDF (reference sequence). The ends were cut back, 4 bases at V and 5 bases at J, with 17 bases in the middle. This CDR3 is built from 15 residues. The CDR3: CATSTRTAGLTEAFF. CDR3 sequence (DNA): TGTGCCACCAGCACCCGGACCGCGGGGCTTACTGAAGCTTTCTTT.

The genes are TRBV4-1 and TRBJ2-3, with D possibly being TRBD1 (7 bases). The length of the CDR3 is 22 residues. Germline values: CDR1 MGHRA, CDR2 YSYEKL. V lost 4 bases and J lost 1, with 33 bases in between. The CDR3 nucleotides are TGCGCCAGCAGCCGCGACCGCTATGTCGCCAGGGGGGCTAACATCCGCACAGATACGCAGTATTTT. Amino acids: CASSRDRYVARGANIRTDTQYF.

The CDR3 DNA reads TGTGCCTGGAGTCCTGACTCTAGGAATACCGGGGAGCTGTTTTTT. Protein sequence: CAWSPDSRNTGELFF. The chain carries TRBV30 and TRBJ2-2; D is unresolved. The V end lost 2 bases, the J end lost 5 bases, and 15 bases lay between the germline ends. The CDR3 loop spans 15 amino acids. CDR1 GTSNPN and CDR2 SVGIG come from the germline V gene (reference sequence).

The chain combines TRBV28 with TRBJ2-7; TRBD2 aligns across 10 bases. Unmatched junction bases numbered 8, after V lost 3 bases and J lost 6 bases. Germline CDR1 and CDR2: MDHEN and SYDVKM. The CDR3 is 15 residues long. The chain's CDR3 is CASSFSGRILGEQYF. The CDR3 DNA is TGTGCCAGCAGTTTTAGCGGGAGGATATTAGGCGAGCAGTACTTC.

The V and J genes are TRBV19 and TRBJ2-7; possibly TRBD2 for D (6 bases). Trimming removed 0 bases at V and 2 bases at J, with 14 bases between. This CDR3 has 16 amino acids. Germline V gene data show CDR1 as LNHDA and CDR2 as SQIVND (reference sequence). CDR3 amino acids: CASSIEGGLNPYEQYF. CDR3 DNA: TGTGCCAGTAGTATAGAGGGGGGATTAAATCCCTACGAGCAGTACTTC.

The V gene is TRBV7-2, the J gene TRBJ2-7; D is unclear. Germline V lookup: CDR1 SGHTA, CDR2 FQGNSA. The CDR3 has 12 amino acids. Trimming removed 5 bases at V and 5 bases at J, with 10 bases between. The CDR3 DNA follows: TGTGCCAGCAGCCTTGACACCGACGAGCAGTACTTC. It encodes CASSLDTDEQYF.

The CDR3 here is CARSSSWTSGRVCSYEQYF. The CDR3 nucleotides are TGTGCCAGAAGCTCCTCCTGGACTAGCGGGAGGGTATGCTCCTACGAGCAGTACTTC. The J gene is TRBJ2-7, the V gene TRBV7-5; TRBD2 is taken as the D call from the table, unchecked against the DNA. TRBV7-5 is described as a pseudogene. The CDR3 runs 19 residues.

This chain joins TRBV2 and TRBJ1-2; D possibly corresponds to TRBD1 (6 bases). Germline CDR1 is SNHLY and CDR2 is FYNNEI. V dropped 5 bases and J dropped 4 bases, with 11 bases sitting between them. The CDR3 has 13 amino acids. The CDR3 region has the DNA TGTGCCAGCAGTAACAGGGTCGGCTATGGCTACACCTTC. This encodes CASSNRVGYGYTF.

This clone was seen only a few times. The V and J genes are TRBV7-9 and TRBJ2-5, with D possibly being TRBD2 (6 bases). The CDR3 length is 14 residues. Germline V gene sequence: CDR1 SEHNR, CDR2 FQNEAQ (reference sequence). V was cut by 5 bases and J by 3 bases, with 13 bases left in between. The CDR3 nucleotides are TGTGCCAGCAGCGGGGCCGGGGAGGAAGAGACCCAGTACTTC. It is translated as CASSGAGEEETQYF. Drawing the rest from reference TRBV7-9 and TRBJ2-5, the complete variable domain is DTGVSQNPRHKITKRGQNVTFRCDPISEHNRLYWYRQTLGQGPEFLTYFQNEAQLEKSRLLSDRFSAERPKGSFSTLEIQRTEQGDSAMYLCASSGAGEEETQYFGPGTRLLVL.

The V call is TRBV7-8, the J call TRBJ1-3; D is possibly TRBD1 (6 bases). This CDR3 spans 14 amino acids. Deletions cut 4 bases from V and 4 bases from J, with 11 bases between. Per the germline V gene, CDR1 is SGHVS and CDR2 is FQNEAQ. The CDR3 reads CASSSDRLGNTIYF. The CDR3 region has the DNA TGTGCCAGCAGCTCCGACAGGCTCGGAAACACCATATATTTT.

This clone was found a few times. The V gene is TRBV10-2, the J gene TRBJ1-6; tentative D call: TRBD1 (5 bases). The length of the CDR3 is 16 residues. Deletions cut 2 bases from V and 1 base from J, with 9 bases between. Germline-derived CDR1 and CDR2 are WSHSY and SAAADI. The CDR3 DNA is TGCGCCAGCAGTGAGATTCAGGGATCCTATAATTCACCCCTCCACTTT. The encoded protein is CASSEIQGSYNSPLHF.

This clone occurred a few times. The chain recombines TRBV20-1 with TRBJ2-7; D might be TRBD2 (5 bases). Germline V gene sequence: CDR1 DFQATT, CDR2 SNEGSKA (reference sequence). This CDR3 has 11 amino acids. In DNA form, the CDR3 reads TGCAGGGCAACATTCGGACTCCAGCAGTACTTC. Translation: CRATFGLQQYF.

The chain employs TRBV6-1 and TRBJ1-1; 9 positions agree with TRBD1. The CDR3 has 16 amino acids. V lost 4 bases, J lost 0 bases, and 6 bases stayed unmatched. CDR1 is MNHNS and CDR2 is SASEGT in the germline V gene. CDR3 protein: CASSAGQGIMNTEAFF. As DNA, the CDR3 is TGTGCCAGCAGTGCAGGACAGGGGATCATGAACACTGAAGCTTTCTTT.

The chain links TRBV28 to TRBJ2-7; 7 bases line up with TRBD2. With 5 bases clipped from V and 5 bases from J, the junction kept 6 bases outside the gene matches. CDR1 and CDR2 from the germline V gene are MDHEN and SYDVKM. The CDR3 spans 13 residues. This CDR3 reads CASSVAGVHEQYF. Here the CDR3 DNA reads TGTGCCAGCAGTGTGGCGGGAGTACACGAGCAGTACTTC.

V gene TRBV2 combines with J gene TRBJ2-7; 7 bases align to TRBD2. Per the germline V gene, CDR1 is SNHLY and CDR2 is FYNNEI. With 6 bases clipped from V and 2 bases from J, the junction kept 13 bases outside the gene matches. This CDR3 spans 16 amino acids. Here the CDR3 DNA reads TGTGCCAGCAGGCCCGAGAGCGGGGCCTTAACCTACGAGCAGTACTTC. It encodes CASRPESGALTYEQYF.

V and J are TRBV6-1 and TRBJ1-2; D gene uncertain. Trimming pared 7 bases from V and 6 bases from J, leaving 6 bases between. This CDR3 is 10 amino acids long. From germline, CDR1 is MNHNS and CDR2 SASEGT. The CDR3 sequence: CASNFHGYTF. CDR3 DNA: TGTGCCAGCAACTTCCATGGCTACACCTTC.

The V gene is TRBV5-1, the J gene TRBJ1-2; D might be TRBD1 (5 bases). The CDR3 contains 16 residues. Trimming left V 0 bases short and J 2 bases short, with 14 bases between. The germline gives CDR1 SGHRS, CDR2 YFSETQ. The CDR3 coding sequence is TGCGCCAGCAGCTTGGCCTTAGGCCCAGGGAACTATGGCTACACCTTC. It is translated as CASSLALGPGNYGYTF. Using reference TRBV5-1 and TRBJ1-2 for the parts outside the CDR3, the full variable domain is KAGVTQTPRYLIKTRGQQVTLSCSPISGHRSVSWYQQTPGQGLQFLFEYFSETQRNKGNFPGRFSGRQFSNSRSEMNVSTLELGDSALYLCASSLALGPGNYGYTFGSGTRLTVV.

The J gene is TRBJ2-3, the V gene TRBV6-1; tentatively, D is TRBD2 (6 bases). The V end lost 6 bases, the J end lost 5 bases, and 18 bases lay between the germline ends. Germline assignment: CDR1 MNHNS and CDR2 SASEGT. The CDR3 sequence is 15 residues long. This CDR3 reads CASRESTSPRDTQYF. The CDR3 nucleotides are TGTGCCAGCAGGGAGTCGACTAGTCCAAGAGATACGCAGTATTTT.

The rearrangement uses TRBV19 and TRBJ1-2; D is possibly TRBD1 (6 bases). Trimming removed 2 bases at V and 7 bases at J, with 11 bases between. Germline CDR1 is LNHDA and CDR2 is SQIVND (reference sequence). This CDR3 spans 13 amino acids. In DNA form, the CDR3 reads TGTGCCAGTAGTATACAGGGGCGGTCTGGCTACACCTTC. It is translated as CASSIQGRSGYTF. The whole variable domain, remainder taken from reference TRBV19 and TRBJ1-2, is DGGITQSPKYLFRKEGQNVTLSCEQNLNHDAMYWYRQDPGQGLRLIYYSQIVNDFQKGDIAEGYSVSREKKESFPLTVTSAQKNPTAFYLCASSIQGRSGYTFGSGTRLTVV.